Below, 23 T cell receptor beta chains from the same sample are listed, as sequenced in a study of T cell repertoires in cytomegalovirus infection. TCRdb redid the calling of the reads with MiXCR, one entry per CDR3 protein. The table includes 600,000 to 700,000 distinct CDR3 sequences, roughly 36% detected once. The antigens these receptors bind are not known. This material consisted of cultured PBMCs, taken from culture after CMV antigen stimulation. The receptors here all came from a human donor in good health (CMV status not recorded). Some clones in this sample may be carry-over from other donors' samples.

The chain links TRBV4-3 to TRBJ1-1, with 10 nucleotides matching TRBD1. Trimming at V came to 6 bases and at J to 4 bases, leaving 8 bases not matched to a gene. Looked up from germline, CDR1 is LGHNA and CDR2 is YSLEER. This CDR3 spans 15 amino acids. CDR3 protein: CASSPGTGVGTEAFF. CDR3 sequence (DNA): TGCGCCAGCAGTCCCGGGACAGGGGTTGGCACTGAAGCTTTCTTT.

The V gene is TRBV3-1, the J gene TRBJ2-1, with D maybe TRBD2 (5 bases). V lost 1 base to trimming and J lost 7 bases, with 8 bases between them. Per germline, CDR1 LGHDT and CDR2 YNNKEL (reference sequence). CDR3 length equals 13 residues. Here the CDR3 reads CASSQAGKNEQFF. The CDR3 nucleotides are TGTGCCAGCAGCCAAGCCGGGAAAAATGAGCAGTTCTTC.

This clonotype has at least ten counts. This chain joins TRBV7-8 and TRBJ2-5; TRBD1 is a possible D gene (5 bases). The CDR3 contains 16 residues. V dropped 5 bases and J dropped 1 base, with 17 bases sitting between them. Germline CDR1 SGHVS, CDR2 FQNEAQ. The CDR3 sequence is CASSPGPYTFQETQYF. Written as DNA, the CDR3 is TGTGCCAGCAGCCCAGGGCCCTACACCTTCCAAGAGACCCAGTACTTC.

J is TRBJ2-1 and V is TRBV2; D possibly uses TRBD1 or TRBD2 (5 bases each). The CDR3 is 15 amino acids. The V gene lost 1 base and the J gene lost 7 bases, with 14 bases spanning the gap. Per germline, CDR1 SNHLY and CDR2 FYNNEI. The CDR3 spells CASSEVWGRKNEQFF. CDR3 nucleotide sequence: TGTGCCAGCAGTGAAGTATGGGGACGGAAAAATGAGCAGTTCTTC. The whole variable domain, filled in from reference TRBV2 and TRBJ2-1, reads EPEVTQTPSHQVTQMGQEVILRCVPISNHLYFYWYRQILGQKVEFLVSFYNNEISEKSEIFDDQFSVERPDGSNFTLKIRSTKLEDSAMYFCASSEVWGRKNEQFFGPGTRLTVL.

This clonotype was counted a few times. The CDR3 DNA reads as TGTGCCAGCGAGGGGGACGGACTAGGCGAAAAACTGTTTTTT. It translates to CASEGDGLGEKLFF. This sequence joins TRBV6-6 and TRBJ1-4, with D possibly being TRBD1 (6 bases). Deletions cut 8 bases from V and 8 bases from J, with 18 bases between. The CDR3 has 14 amino acids. Germline-derived CDR1 and CDR2 are MNHNY and SVGAGI (reference sequence).

The rearrangement joins TRBV6-2 or TRBV6-3 to TRBJ2-7, with 12 bases aligning to TRBD2. J lost 1 base, V lost 6 bases, and 10 bases had no gene match. The V gene's germline CDR1 is MNHEY and CDR2 SVGEGT. This CDR3 comprises 17 residues. CDR3 sequence: CASRPTPGLAGSYEQYF. The CDR3 DNA reads TGTGCCAGCAGACCTACCCCGGGACTAGCGGGTTCCTACGAGCAGTACTTC.

The chain recombines TRBV7-9 with TRBJ1-3; no reliable D call. CDR1 is SEHNR, CDR2 FQNEAQ, per germline (reference sequence). Deletions cut 5 bases from V and 5 bases from J, with 13 bases between. The CDR3 has 14 residues. The CDR3 reads CASSPSPARNTIYF. Here the CDR3 DNA reads TGTGCCAGCAGCCCCTCCCCAGCACGAAACACCATATATTTT. The variable domain in full, completed from reference TRBV7-9 and TRBJ1-3, reads DTGVSQNPRHKITKRGQNVTFRCDPISEHNRLYWYRQTLGQGPEFLTYFQNEAQLEKSRLLSDRFSAERPKGSFSTLEIQRTEQGDSAMYLCASSPSPARNTIYFGEGSWLTVV.

The genes are TRBV11-2 and TRBJ2-7; D call uncertain. This CDR3 spans 14 amino acids. The germline gives CDR1 SGHAT, CDR2 FQNNGV. Trimming removed 3 bases from V and 2 bases from J, with 11 bases in between. In DNA form, the CDR3 reads TGTGCCAGCAGCTTGGGCATCACTACCTACGAGCAGTACTTC. This codes for CASSLGITTYEQYF.

V gene TRBV11-2 combines with J gene TRBJ1-1, with D possibly TRBD1 on 5 matching bases. Germline V gene data show CDR1 as SGHAT and CDR2 as FQNNGV. The CDR3 extends over 14 amino acids. With 1 base removed from V and 6 bases from J, the gap between germline ends came to 12 bases. The CDR3 loop reads CASSLAPSRAEAFF. CDR3 bases: TGTGCCAGCAGCTTAGCCCCCTCCAGGGCTGAAGCTTTCTTT.

In its sample, this clonotype was seen many times. This chain links TRBV12-3 or TRBV12-4 with TRBJ2-2, with D possibly TRBD2 on 6 matching bases. V was trimmed by 8 bases and J by 3 bases, leaving 10 bases between them. The CDR3 consists of 13 residues. CDR3 sequence: CASLAEYTGELFF. CDR3 in DNA: TGTGCCAGCTTAGCGGAGTACACCGGGGAGCTGTTTTTT.

In its sample, this clonotype was seen many times. CDR3 coding DNA: TGTGCCATCAGTGAGATGTTTGAGCAGTTCTTC. Its protein product is CAISEMFEQFF. The V and J genes are TRBV10-3 and TRBJ2-1, with D uncertain. The V gene's germline CDR1 is ENHRY and CDR2 SYGVKD. The germline V and J ends were trimmed by 2 bases and 9 bases, with 5 bases remaining between them. This CDR3 has 11 residues.

The chain recombines TRBV19 with TRBJ2-7; no firm D call. There are 14 residues in the CDR3. V was pared by 9 bases and J by 2 bases, with 17 bases between. Per the germline V gene, CDR1 is LNHDA and CDR2 is SQIVND (reference sequence). The CDR3 DNA sequence: TGTGCCAGCGAGGAGTTCATTGGAGCCTACGAGCAGTACTTC. Translated, it gives CASEEFIGAYEQYF.

This clonotype occurred many times. This rearrangement joins TRBV7-2 to TRBJ1-5; 7 nucleotides line up with TRBD1. The CDR3 loop spans 15 amino acids. V lost 5 bases to trimming and J lost 3 bases; unmatched junction nucleotides: 7. Germline CDR1 SGHTA, CDR2 FQGNSA. CDR3 in DNA: TGTGCCAGCAGCCGAACGGGACAGAACAATCAGCCCCAGCATTTT. This translates into CASSRTGQNNQPQHF.

This clonotype was counted between two and nine times. The V and J genes are TRBV6-6 and TRBJ1-5; 9 bases match TRBD1. CDR3 size: 16 residues. V dropped 5 bases and J dropped 7; count of bases not matched to a gene: 12. CDR1 is MNHNY, CDR2 SVGAGI, per germline (reference sequence). The chain's CDR3 is CASSARDRALNQPQHF. The CDR3, as DNA: TGTGCCAGCAGTGCTCGGGACAGGGCTTTAAACCAGCCCCAGCATTTT.

This clonotype has more than one count but fewer than ten. The gene calls are TRBV2 and TRBJ2-3; 10 bases are shared with TRBD2. This CDR3 has 16 amino acids. Germline lookup yields CDR1 SNHLY and CDR2 FYNNEI. After removal of 4 bases from V and 6 bases from J, the junction contained 10 bases not matched to a gene. CDR3 nucleotide sequence: TGTGCCAGCAGTGGGACTAGCGGCCACCTGGGGGATACGCAGTATTTT. Translation: CASSGTSGHLGDTQYF.

Remarks on this clonotype: Possible read error: a much larger clone is one base away. The V gene is TRBV7-2, the J gene TRBJ1-5; tentative D call: TRBD1 (5 bases). CDR3 size: 16 residues. V lost 6 bases and J lost 1, with 16 bases in between. Germline V CDR1 and CDR2: SGHTA, FQGNSA. CDR3 region: CASSPRGRTSNQPQHF. The CDR3 nucleotides are TGTGCCAGCAGTCCCCGGGGCAGGACGAGCAATCAGCCCCAGCATTTT.

This clonotype has a handful of counts. The rearrangement uses TRBV4-1 and TRBJ2-1; a possible D gene is TRBD2 (5 bases). Trimming shortened V by 1 base and J by 10 bases, and 8 bases separated the two germline ends. From germline, CDR1 is MGHRA and CDR2 YSYEKL. The CDR3 runs 12 residues. For the CDR3, the DNA is TGCGCCAGCAGCCAAGGTCGGGGAGAGCAGTTCTTC. This encodes CASSQGRGEQFF.

The V gene is TRBV6-1, the J gene TRBJ2-3; 8 bases match TRBD2. V dropped 7 bases and J dropped 4; count of bases not matched to a gene: 4. The CDR3 extends over 13 amino acids. Germline V lookup: CDR1 MNHNS, CDR2 SASEGT. CDR3 in DNA: TGTGCCAGCACCTTCGGGGGGGCAGATACGCAGTATTTT. This encodes CASTFGGADTQYF.

The rearrangement links TRBV20-1 to TRBJ2-1; TRBD2 aligns across 7 bases. The V gene's germline CDR1 is DFQATT and CDR2 SNEGSKA (reference sequence). CDR3 length equals 14 residues. The V and J ends lost 5 bases and 4 bases, in that order; junction bases with no gene match: 8. This CDR3 reads CSARGGLGYNEQFF. CDR3 DNA sequence: TGCAGTGCTCGGGGAGGGTTAGGTTACAATGAGCAGTTCTTC.

The chain links TRBV7-1 to TRBJ2-5; the match to TRBD1 covers 8 bases. TRBV7-1 is filed as an ORF, its function uncertain. Losses at the gene ends were 5 bases for V and 5 bases for J; bases not matched to a gene: 13. CDR3 size: 16 residues. CDR3 DNA: TGTGCCAGCAGCCCCCCGACAGGGGCAGGGTCGGAGACCCAGTACTTC. This encodes CASSPPTGAGSETQYF.

Many counts were recorded for this clonotype. The chain carries TRBV7-2 and TRBJ1-6, with a weak D call TRBD1 (5 bases). The CDR3 has 12 residues. Trimming pared 5 bases from V and 12 bases from J, leaving 11 bases between. Germline loops: CDR1 SGHTA, CDR2 FQGNSA. The chain's CDR3 is CASSRDSKPLHF. CDR3 DNA sequence: TGTGCCAGCAGCCGAGACAGTAAACCCCTCCACTTT.

This clonotype has a handful of counts. At one end, the junction sequence differs from germline, possibly due to a read error. The chain uses TRBV7-6 and TRBJ2-3; no clear D gene. In germline, CDR1 is SGHVS, CDR2 FNYEAQ. The CDR3 extends over 13 amino acids. The DNA of the CDR3 is TGTGCCAGCAGCTTAGCGTTGAGCCCCCCGTCGCATTTT. Its protein is CASSLALSPPSHF.

The chain carries TRBV20-1 and TRBJ2-3, with D tentatively TRBD1 or TRBD2 (6 bases each). The germline V gene encodes CDR1 DFQATT and CDR2 SNEGSKA (reference sequence). V was clipped by 0 bases and J by 2 bases, with 15 bases between them. The CDR3 has 16 amino acids. In nucleotides, the CDR3 is TGCAGTGCTAGAGATCTGGCAGGGGACTCCACAGATACGCAGTATTTT. This sequence encodes CSARDLAGDSTDTQYF.